The 25 T cell receptor beta chains reported below all come from one sample, sequenced in a study of blood T cell repertoires in COVID-19. The table came from immunoSEQ multiplex PCR; TCRdb's copy has only in-frame clones and leaves some out. Among approximately 98,000 clones listed, about 80% were seen once. Sequencing was done on a sample of peripheral blood. These receptors all come from a man aged 55 to 70 with acute or convalescent COVID-19.

The V call is TRBV2, the J call TRBJ2-3, with 8 bases identical to TRBD2. J lost 0 bases, V lost 8 bases, and 7 bases had no gene match. In germline, CDR1 is SNHLY, CDR2 FYNNEI. This CDR3 comprises 15 residues. CDR3 sequence reads: CASAMERGSTDTQYF. Written as DNA, the CDR3 is TGTGCCAGCGCTATGGAGCGGGGGAGCACAGATACGCAGTATTTT. Full variable domain (missing parts from reference TRBV2 and TRBJ2-3): EPEVTQTPSHQVTQMGQEVILRCVPISNHLYFYWYRQILGQKVEFLVSFYNNEISEKSEIFDDQFSVERPDGSNFTLKIRSTKLEDSAMYFCASAMERGSTDTQYFGPGTRLTVL.

The genes are TRBV18 and TRBJ2-1, with 7 bases aligning to TRBD2. V lost 6 bases to trimming and J lost 10 bases; unmatched junction nucleotides: 12. Germline-derived CDR1 and CDR2 are KGHSH and LQKENI. The CDR3 loop spans 14 amino acids. This CDR3 is CASSGSSSGNEQFF. In DNA, the CDR3 is TGTGCCAGCTCCGGATCCTCCAGCGGGAACGAGCAGTTCTTC. The full variable domain, its missing parts supplied by reference TRBV18 and TRBJ2-1, is NAGVMQNPRHLVRRRGQEARLRCSPMKGHSHVYWYRQLPEEGLKFMVYLQKENIIDESGMPKERFSAEFPKEGPSILRIQQVVRGDSAAYFCASSGSSSGNEQFFGPGTRLTVL.

The rearrangement links TRBV2 to TRBJ2-7; D not certain. This CDR3 spans 12 amino acids. The V end was cut by 3 bases, the J end by 6 bases, with 9 bases between. Germline CDR1 reads SNHLY; CDR2 reads FYNNEI. CDR3 sequence reads: CASSEQVGEQYF. In nucleotides, the CDR3 is TGTGCCAGCAGTGAGCAGGTCGGCGAGCAGTACTTC.

CDR3 region: CASSPRGRETQYF. In DNA form, the CDR3 reads TGTGCCAGCAGTCCCCGAGGTCGTGAGACCCAGTACTTC. The V call is TRBV27, the J call TRBJ2-5; D is ambiguous. This CDR3 spans 13 amino acids. Germline CDR1 is MNHEY and CDR2 is SMNVEV (reference sequence). Trimming cost V 5 bases and J 5 bases, with 12 bases left between them.

This clone was counted a single time. CDR3 in amino acids: CASSLGQGFSGELFF. The CDR3 nucleotides read TGTGCCAGCAGCTTGGGACAGGGGTTTTCCGGGGAGCTGTTTTTT. The V and J genes are TRBV5-8 and TRBJ2-2; 8 bases match TRBD1. The CDR3 loop spans 15 amino acids. Germline CDR1 is SGHTS and CDR2 is YDEGEE. V lost 0 bases and J lost 6; bases outside the gene matches: 4.

The V and J genes are TRBV5-6 and TRBJ2-7; 8 bases match TRBD1. Germline-derived CDR1 and CDR2 are SGHDT and YYEEEE. The J segment lost 6 bases and the V segment lost 5 bases, leaving 13 bases of the junction unmatched. The CDR3 extends over 15 amino acids. This chain's CDR3 is CASSQITDRAREQYV. The CDR3 DNA sequence: TGTGCCAGCAGTCAGATAACGGACAGGGCCCGCGAGCAGTACGTC.

This chain connects TRBV11-3 to TRBJ2-2; 11 nucleotides match TRBD1. This CDR3 contains 15 residues. The J segment lost 4 bases and the V segment lost 6 bases, leaving 4 bases of the junction unmatched. The germline CDR1 and CDR2 sequences are SGHNT and YENEEA. In DNA form, the CDR3 reads TGTGCCAGCAGACGGGACAGGGGGTTCACCGGGGAGCTGTTTTTT. Protein product: CASRRDRGFTGELFF.

The genes are TRBV9 and TRBJ2-5, with TRBD2 matching 7 bases. The CDR3 extends over 15 amino acids. Trimming removed 3 bases from V and 4 bases from J; junction bases left unmatched: 9. Germline V gene lookup returns CDR1 SGDLS and CDR2 YYNGEE. CDR3 loop: CASSGGTLAGETQYF. The CDR3 DNA reads TGTGCCAGCAGCGGAGGGACTTTAGCGGGAGAGACCCAGTACTTC.

This clone was recorded only once. The V call is TRBV7-3, the J call TRBJ2-3; a weak D match, TRBD1 (6 bases). V was cut by 4 bases and J by 4 bases, with 12 bases left in between. This CDR3 contains 14 residues. CDR1 and CDR2 from the germline V gene are SGHTA and FQGTGA. The CDR3 is CASSWGPRADTQYF. The DNA of the CDR3 is TGTGCCAGCAGCTGGGGGCCTAGGGCAGATACGCAGTATTTT.

The chain couples TRBV14 to TRBJ2-7, with D possibly matching TRBD1 (6 bases). Trimming took 4 bases from V and 2 from J, leaving 12 bases between them. The CDR3 contains 14 residues. Per germline, CDR1 SGHDN and CDR2 FVKESK. The CDR3 coding sequence is TGTGCCAGCAGCCCCCGACAGGTGGCCTACGAGCAGTACTTC. It codes for CASSPRQVAYEQYF. The full variable domain, rest sourced from reference TRBV14 and TRBJ2-7, is EAGVTQFPSHSVIEKGQTVTLRCDPISGHDNLYWYRRVMGKEIKFLLHFVKESKQDESGMPNNRFLAERTGGTYSTLKVQPAELEDSGVYFCASSPRQVAYEQYFGPGTRLTVT.

The chain is built from TRBV19 and TRBJ2-1; TRBD2 aligns across 7 bases. Germline CDR1 is LNHDA and CDR2 is SQIVND (reference sequence). The length of the CDR3 is 13 residues. DNA for the CDR3: TGTGCGGCGGGAGCGGGCCCTTACAATGAGCAGTTCTTC. Its protein is CAAGAGPYNEQFF.

This clone was detected a few times. The chain couples TRBV7-9 to TRBJ1-4; 7 positions match TRBD1. V was pared by 1 base and J by 8 bases, with 7 bases of the junction left unmatched. The CDR3 consists of 15 residues. The germline V gene has CDR1 SEHNR and CDR2 FQNEAQ (reference sequence). CDR3 nucleotides: TGTGCCAGCAGCTTAGGGGCCTCAGGGGGGGAAAAACTGTTTTTT. Protein: CASSLGASGGEKLFF.

This sequence joins TRBV7-9 and TRBJ2-5; 7 bases line up with TRBD1. The CDR3 is made up of 15 amino acids. Germline V gene lookup returns CDR1 SEHNR and CDR2 FQNEAQ (reference sequence). The ends lost 1 base at V and 2 bases at J; junction bases unmatched: 4. For the CDR3, the DNA is TGTGCCAGCAGCTTAGGAGACAGGGAGCAAGAGACCCAGTACTTC. This sequence encodes CASSLGDREQETQYF.

The chain employs TRBV30 and TRBJ2-3; 12 bases agree with TRBD2. V was pared by 5 bases and J by 5 bases, with 8 bases of the junction left unmatched. The germline V gene has CDR1 GTSNPN and CDR2 SVGIG (reference sequence). The length of the CDR3 is 15 residues. CDR3 residues: CAWALAGGQIDTQYF. As DNA, the CDR3 is TGTGCCTGGGCCCTAGCGGGGGGGCAAATAGATACGCAGTATTTT.

Only a few counts were recorded for this clone. The V gene is TRBV4-1, the J gene TRBJ2-7, with D possibly TRBD1 on 5 matching bases. CDR1 is MGHRA, CDR2 YSYEKL, per germline. V lost 1 base and J lost 3, with 16 bases in between. The CDR3 is 16 residues long. DNA for the CDR3: TGCGCCAGCAGCCAAGGTGAACCCAGGGAATTCTACGAGCAGTACTTC. Translation gives CASSQGEPREFYEQYF.

The chain links TRBV29-1 to TRBJ2-7, with 7 nucleotides matching TRBD2. The junction had 4 bases not matched to a gene; V was cut back by 3 bases and J by 2 bases. Per the germline V gene, CDR1 is SQVTM and CDR2 is ANQGSEA. CDR3 size: 13 residues. The CDR3 region has the DNA TGCAGCGTTGACGCGGGGGAGGCCTACGAGCAGTACTTC. Its protein is CSVDAGEAYEQYF.

V is TRBV19 and J is TRBJ1-6, with D hard to call. Per germline, CDR1 LNHDA and CDR2 SQIVND (reference sequence). The CDR3 extends over 15 amino acids. Trimming removed 3 bases at V and 2 bases at J, with 8 bases between. The chain's CDR3 is CASSIQIAYNSPLHF. DNA of the CDR3: TGTGCCAGTAGTATCCAAATTGCCTATAATTCACCCCTCCACTTT.

The V and J genes are TRBV5-6 and TRBJ1-4; no firm D call. CDR3 length: 13 amino acids. Germline CDR1 and CDR2: SGHDT and YYEEEE. V was cut by 4 bases and J by 4 bases, with 8 bases left in between. The chain's CDR3 is CASSPPSNEKLFF. The DNA of the CDR3 is TGTGCCAGCAGCCCCCCGAGTAATGAAAAACTGTTTTTT.

V is TRBV14 and J is TRBJ2-4, with D maybe TRBD2 (6 bases). The CDR3 loop spans 16 amino acids. CDR1 and CDR2 (germline): SGHDN, FVKESK. Trimming left V 0 bases short and J 0 bases short, with 9 bases between. The CDR3 protein is CASSQDRGRAKNIQYF. The CDR3, as DNA: TGTGCCAGCAGCCAAGATCGGGGGAGAGCCAAAAACATTCAGTACTTC.

This chain connects TRBV27 to TRBJ2-3, with D possibly TRBD2 on 6 matching bases. This CDR3 contains 13 residues. V was shortened by 3 bases and J by 3 bases, with 7 bases between the two germline ends. Germline CDR1 MNHEY, CDR2 SMNVEV (reference sequence). The CDR3 DNA reads TGTGCCAGCAGTTTGGGGACTACAGATACGCAGTATTTT. Protein: CASSLGTTDTQYF.

V gene TRBV7-8 combines with J gene TRBJ2-1; 10 bases align to TRBD2. The CDR3 is made up of 18 amino acids. Losses at the gene ends were 2 bases for V and 10 bases for J; bases not matched to a gene: 17. Germline-derived CDR1 and CDR2 are SGHVS and FQNEAQ. Here the CDR3 DNA reads TGTGCCAGCAGCTTAAGGGCTAGCGGGAGCTCTGATTCACAGGAGCAGTTCTTC. This codes for CASSLRASGSSDSQEQFF.

The V call is TRBV7-6, the J call TRBJ1-3; D is ambiguous. CDR1 is SGHVS and CDR2 is FNYEAQ in the germline V gene. The CDR3 runs 14 residues. With 4 bases removed from V and 0 bases from J, the gap between germline ends came to 7 bases. The CDR3 protein is CASSSEDSGNTIYF. Written as DNA, the CDR3 is TGTGCCAGCAGCTCTGAGGACTCTGGAAACACCATATATTTT.

J is TRBJ2-1 and V is TRBV7-9; D perhaps matches TRBD2 (7 bases). The germline V gene has CDR1 SEHNR and CDR2 FQNEAQ (reference sequence). CDR3 size: 15 residues. Trimming removed 7 bases from V and 7 bases from J, with 20 bases in between. In DNA, the CDR3 is TGTGCCAGCAAGGGGGGCGCGGGAGTGCCAAATGAGCAGTTCTTC. This gives the protein CASKGGAGVPNEQFF.

The rearrangement joins TRBV12-3 or TRBV12-4 to TRBJ1-2; D gene ambiguous. The V end was cut by 8 bases, the J end by 6 bases, with 16 bases between. The CDR3 is 13 residues long. This chain's CDR3 is CASSLNLFHGYTF. DNA of the CDR3: TGTGCCAGCTCTCTAAACCTCTTCCATGGCTACACCTTC.

This chain links TRBV7-2 with TRBJ1-1; D perhaps matches TRBD1 (5 bases). V was trimmed by 8 bases and J by 0 bases, leaving 13 bases between them. Germline CDR1 SGHTA, CDR2 FQGNSA. CDR3 size: 14 residues. The CDR3 DNA reads as TGTGCCAGCGGCCCGTGGGGCCTGAACACTGAAGCTTTCTTT. This gives the protein CASGPWGLNTEAFF.